The clone carrying this T cell receptor (beta chain) was detected ten times or more. No antigen is known for it. This sample stems from a study of T-cell memory formation after mild COVID-19. Study conclusions and caveats: The study found balanced CD4/CD8 in clones contracting day 15 to 85 and a CD4+ lean in later expanders.

TCRdb redid the calling of the 5' RACE reads with MiXCR, one entry per CDR3 protein. The sample holds 35,000 to 50,000 distinct CDR3 sequences, roughly 9% seen once. CDR1 and CDR2 from the germline V gene are SGHVS and FQNEAQ. The CDR3 spans 15 residues. The V and J ends lost 4 bases and 1 base respectively, with 10 bases between them. V and J are TRBV7-8 and TRBJ2-2, with D maybe TRBD1 (6 bases). Sequencing input: PBMCs or a T cell subset sorted from them (not recorded which). This clonotype was sampled from an adult woman who had mild COVID-19 (a few samples of this study predate the infection). Cell type and time point are not known. This CDR3 is CASSSWDKNTGELFF. CDR3 nucleotide sequence: TGTGCCAGCAGCTCCTGGGACAAGAACACCGGGGAGCTGTTTTTT.